This is a list of T cell receptor beta chains from one sample in a study of T cells after yellow fever vaccination. TCRdb re-analysed the 5' RACE reads in MiXCR, keeping a single row per CDR3 protein. The data show 350,000 to 450,000 distinct CDR3 sequences, with around 6.5% seen just once and about 15% held by the top ten. Sample: PBMCs, taken 5 days after the yellow fever booster vaccination. The source is a man aged 25-45 years who received the YFV17D yellow fever vaccine. CDR3s include the opening cysteine and the closing phenylalanine or tryptophan. Fields, in order: CDR3 DNA, CDR3 protein, J gene, clone size, V gene, D gene. The D gene is left open where the match is weak. Size is stated for part of the rows, as once, few or many counts, or as a class when the clone is expanded.

CDR3nt: TGTGCCACCAGCAGACCCTTTGGGGAGCAGTACTTC
CDR3aa: CATSRPFGEQYF
j_gene: TRBJ2-7
abundance: .
v_gene: TRBV15
d_gene: .

CDR3nt: TGCAGGGTGCGGGCCCAATCTCACAATGAGCAGTTCTTC
CDR3aa: CRVRAQSHNEQFF
j_gene: TRBJ2-1
abundance: few
v_gene: TRBV29-1
d_gene: .

CDR3nt: TGTGCCAGCAGCATACTAGCGGGTACCTACAATGAGCAGTTCTTC
CDR3aa: CASSILAGTYNEQFF
j_gene: TRBJ2-1
abundance: .
v_gene: TRBV7-9
d_gene: TRBD2

CDR3nt: TGCGCCAGCAGCTTGGCAGGGTTGGCCATCCCGGATTCTGGGGCCAACGTCCTGACTTTC
CDR3aa: CASSLAGLAIPDSGANVLTF
j_gene: TRBJ2-6
abundance: few
v_gene: TRBV5-1
d_gene: .

CDR3nt: TGTGCCAGCAGCTTAGCGGGGAACGGCCAGCCCCAGCATTTT
CDR3aa: CASSLAGNGQPQHF
j_gene: TRBJ1-5
abundance: .
v_gene: TRBV7-9
d_gene: .

CDR3nt: TGTGCCAGCAGTTACTCGACAGGACGACAGACCTACGAGCAGTACTTC
CDR3aa: CASSYSTGRQTYEQYF
j_gene: TRBJ2-7
abundance: .
v_gene: TRBV6-5
d_gene: .

CDR3nt: TGCGCCAGCGCGCTCCTAGCGGGAGTTTACTACAATGAGCAGTTCTTC
CDR3aa: CASALLAGVYYNEQFF
j_gene: TRBJ2-1
abundance: few
v_gene: TRBV4-1
d_gene: TRBD2

CDR3nt: TGCAGCGCCGCCCCGGGGGCCTACAATGAGCAGTTCTTC
CDR3aa: CSAAPGAYNEQFF
j_gene: TRBJ2-1
abundance: few
v_gene: TRBV29-1
d_gene: .

CDR3nt: TGCAGTGCTAGAGGGCCCACAGATACGCAGTATTTT
CDR3aa: CSARGPTDTQYF
j_gene: TRBJ2-3
abundance: few
v_gene: TRBV20-1
d_gene: .

CDR3nt: TGTGCCAGCAGTTACGGGGGCGGCCGGGAGCTGTTTTTT
CDR3aa: CASSYGGGRELFF
j_gene: TRBJ2-2
abundance: .
v_gene: TRBV6-5
d_gene: .

CDR3nt: TGTGCCAGCTCACGGCGTCTTGCGGACCCCTACGAGCAGTACTTC
CDR3aa: CASSRRLADPYEQYF
j_gene: TRBJ2-7
abundance: .
v_gene: TRBV18
d_gene: .

CDR3nt: TGTGCCAGCAGCCCAACGGGGATAGCCAAAAACATTCAGTACTTC
CDR3aa: CASSPTGIAKNIQYF
j_gene: TRBJ2-4
abundance: many
v_gene: TRBV4-2
d_gene: .

CDR3nt: TGTGCCAGCAGCCAAGGCAGGGGTGGAGGCTACACCTTC
CDR3aa: CASSQGRGGGYTF
j_gene: TRBJ1-2
abundance: few
v_gene: TRBV14
d_gene: .

CDR3nt: TGTGCCAGTAGTATAGTGGCGGGAGGAAATGAAAAACTGTTTTTT
CDR3aa: CASSIVAGGNEKLFF
j_gene: TRBJ1-4
abundance: .
v_gene: TRBV19
d_gene: .

CDR3nt: TGCAGTGCTAGGGGCGGTAGTACTGAAGCTTTCTTT
CDR3aa: CSARGGSTEAFF
j_gene: TRBJ1-1
abundance: few
v_gene: TRBV20-1
d_gene: .

CDR3nt: TGTGCCAGCATTCCTACAGGGGGCATCGATGGCTACACCTTC
CDR3aa: CASIPTGGIDGYTF
j_gene: TRBJ1-2
abundance: .
v_gene: TRBV6-1
d_gene: TRBD1

CDR3nt: TGCGCCAGCCAACTAGCGGGGCCCTACAATGAGCAGTTCTTC
CDR3aa: CASQLAGPYNEQFF
j_gene: TRBJ2-1
abundance: few
v_gene: TRBV10-2
d_gene: TRBD2

CDR3nt: TGCAGTGCCCATAGCGGGAGGTCCTACGAGCAGTACTTC
CDR3aa: CSAHSGRSYEQYF
j_gene: TRBJ2-7
abundance: many
v_gene: TRBV20-1
d_gene: TRBD2

CDR3nt: TGCGCCAGCAGCTTGCGGCGCTTAGGAGGGGGCTCATTGGGAGAGACCCAGTACTTC
CDR3aa: CASSLRRLGGGSLGETQYF
j_gene: TRBJ2-5
abundance: many
v_gene: TRBV5-1
d_gene: .

CDR3nt: TGCAGCGTTGAAAACCCAAACAAGGAGACCCAGTACTTC
CDR3aa: CSVENPNKETQYF
j_gene: TRBJ2-5
abundance: .
v_gene: TRBV29-1
d_gene: .

CDR3nt: TGCAGTGCTAGAGAGCCCGTCGGGGAGAACACTGAAGCTTTCTTT
CDR3aa: CSAREPVGENTEAFF
j_gene: TRBJ1-1
abundance: few
v_gene: TRBV20-1
d_gene: .

CDR3nt: TGTGCCAGCAGGAAAGTTTTAGGACAGGGGACCTACAATGAGCAGTTCTTC
CDR3aa: CASRKVLGQGTYNEQFF
j_gene: TRBJ2-1
abundance: few
v_gene: TRBV12-3/TRBV12-4
d_gene: TRBD1

CDR3nt: TGCAGCGTTGCTGGACTAGCGGGAGCCGGGGAGCTGTTTTTT
CDR3aa: CSVAGLAGAGELFF
j_gene: TRBJ2-2
abundance: .
v_gene: TRBV29-1
d_gene: TRBD2

CDR3nt: TGTGCCATCAGTGAGTCCGGCGAGCAGTACTTC
CDR3aa: CAISESGEQYF
j_gene: TRBJ2-7
abundance: many
v_gene: TRBV10-3
d_gene: .

CDR3nt: TGTGCCAGCAGCCTAAACCCGAGGGCGGGACTCAATGAGCAGTTCTTC
CDR3aa: CASSLNPRAGLNEQFF
j_gene: TRBJ2-1
abundance: many
v_gene: TRBV3-1
d_gene: .

CDR3nt: TGTGCCAGCAGCTGGAGGATTGAGCAGTTCTTC
CDR3aa: CASSWRIEQFF
j_gene: TRBJ2-1
abundance: few
v_gene: TRBV7-9
d_gene: .

CDR3nt: TGTGCCAGAGGTTGGGATGAGCAGTTCTTC
CDR3aa: CARGWDEQFF
j_gene: TRBJ2-1
abundance: .
v_gene: TRBV7-6
d_gene: .

CDR3nt: TGCAGTGCTAACACCTTAGGCGAGCAGTACTTC
CDR3aa: CSANTLGEQYF
j_gene: TRBJ2-7
abundance: .
v_gene: TRBV20-1
d_gene: .

CDR3nt: TGTGCCAGCAGTTTTGAAGGTCAAGCGCATAAGCAGTATTTT
CDR3aa: CASSFEGQAHKQYF
j_gene: TRBJ2-3
abundance: few
v_gene: TRBV12-3/TRBV12-4
d_gene: .

CDR3nt: TGTGCCAGCAGTACTACGCGCGAGCAGTACTTC
CDR3aa: CASSTTREQYF
j_gene: TRBJ2-7
abundance: .
v_gene: TRBV6-5
d_gene: .

CDR3nt: TGTGCCAGCAGTTTGGGGCTAGCGGGAGGTGAAGATACGCAGTATTTT
CDR3aa: CASSLGLAGGEDTQYF
j_gene: TRBJ2-3
abundance: few
v_gene: TRBV28
d_gene: TRBD2

CDR3nt: TGCGCCAGCAGCCCCCAACAGGGGGCCTACGAGCAGTACTTC
CDR3aa: CASSPQQGAYEQYF
j_gene: TRBJ2-7
abundance: many
v_gene: TRBV4-3
d_gene: TRBD1

CDR3nt: TGTGCCAGCAGCGCCCGGGGGGGAAATTCACCCCTCCACTTT
CDR3aa: CASSARGGNSPLHF
j_gene: TRBJ1-6
abundance: .
v_gene: TRBV7-6
d_gene: .

CDR3nt: TGCAGCGTTGGGCGGGGACTCTCTCCCGCAAACTATGGCTACACCTTC
CDR3aa: CSVGRGLSPANYGYTF
j_gene: TRBJ1-2
abundance: many
v_gene: TRBV29-1
d_gene: .

CDR3nt: TGTGCCTGGAGTGTTGGCCAGGGACCGGACTACGAGCAGTACTTC
CDR3aa: CAWSVGQGPDYEQYF
j_gene: TRBJ2-7
abundance: .
v_gene: TRBV30
d_gene: .

CDR3nt: TGTGCCAGCACGGGGACTAGCGGAAACAATGAGCAGTTCTTC
CDR3aa: CASTGTSGNNEQFF
j_gene: TRBJ2-1
abundance: .
v_gene: TRBV28
d_gene: TRBD2

CDR3nt: TGCGCCAGCAGCCAAGATTTCCCGCCAAGGGGCAAAAACATTCAGTACTTC
CDR3aa: CASSQDFPPRGKNIQYF
j_gene: TRBJ2-4
abundance: few
v_gene: TRBV4-3
d_gene: .

CDR3nt: TGCGCCAGCAGCTTCCCGACAGGCAGAGGAGTCCCGAACACCGGGGAGCTGTTTTTT
CDR3aa: CASSFPTGRGVPNTGELFF
j_gene: TRBJ2-2
abundance: .
v_gene: TRBV5-1
d_gene: .

CDR3nt: TGTGCCAGCACCGATTTAACCGGGGAGCTGTTTTTT
CDR3aa: CASTDLTGELFF
j_gene: TRBJ2-2
abundance: .
v_gene: TRBV6-5
d_gene: .

CDR3nt: TGTGCCACCAGTGATACCAGGACCAGTTTCGATGAGCAGTTCTTC
CDR3aa: CATSDTRTSFDEQFF
j_gene: TRBJ2-1
abundance: few
v_gene: TRBV24-1
d_gene: .

CDR3nt: TGTGCCAGCAGACTAGCGGGAGCCAATGAGCAGTTCTTC
CDR3aa: CASRLAGANEQFF
j_gene: TRBJ2-1
abundance: many
v_gene: TRBV6-2/TRBV6-3
d_gene: TRBD2

CDR3nt: TGCGCCAGCAGCTTGCGACTAGCGGCGAACACCGGGGAGCTGTTTTTT
CDR3aa: CASSLRLAANTGELFF
j_gene: TRBJ2-2
abundance: many
v_gene: TRBV5-1
d_gene: TRBD2

CDR3nt: TGTGCCAGCAGCTCGACAGTAATGACAAATAAATATGGCTACACCTTC
CDR3aa: CASSSTVMTNKYGYTF
j_gene: TRBJ1-2
abundance: .
v_gene: TRBV7-9
d_gene: .

CDR3nt: TGCAGCGCAGGACAGGGGTTATACGACAAGCAGTACTTC
CDR3aa: CSAGQGLYDKQYF
j_gene: TRBJ2-7
abundance: many
v_gene: TRBV29-1
d_gene: TRBD1

CDR3nt: TGCAGTGCTAGAAGGACAGGGACGAACACCGGGGAGCTGTTTTTT
CDR3aa: CSARRTGTNTGELFF
j_gene: TRBJ2-2
abundance: many
v_gene: TRBV20-1
d_gene: TRBD1

CDR3nt: TGTGCCAACTCGGTTAAGGCGGGGCGCACAGATACGCAGTATTTT
CDR3aa: CANSVKAGRTDTQYF
j_gene: TRBJ2-3
abundance: few
v_gene: TRBV2
d_gene: .

CDR3nt: TGCGCCAGCAGCCAAGATCCCCTGCGGGAGAGTTACAATGAGCAGTTCTTC
CDR3aa: CASSQDPLRESYNEQFF
j_gene: TRBJ2-1
abundance: many
v_gene: TRBV4-3
d_gene: TRBD2

CDR3nt: TGCAGTGCTAGAGATCCGGCTAGCGGGAGGGTGGATACGCAGTATTTT
CDR3aa: CSARDPASGRVDTQYF
j_gene: TRBJ2-3
abundance: few
v_gene: TRBV20-1
d_gene: TRBD2

CDR3nt: TGTGCCAGCTCACCACCGGATACGTTGCGGGGGAACATTCAGTACTTC
CDR3aa: CASSPPDTLRGNIQYF
j_gene: TRBJ2-4
abundance: few
v_gene: TRBV18
d_gene: TRBD2

CDR3nt: TGTGCCAGCAGTCGGCGGAGCTCCTACAATGAGCAGTTCTTC
CDR3aa: CASSRRSSYNEQFF
j_gene: TRBJ2-1
abundance: many
v_gene: TRBV13
d_gene: .

CDR3nt: TGTGCCACCACTCCGGGACCTAACACCGGGGAGCTGTTTTTT
CDR3aa: CATTPGPNTGELFF
j_gene: TRBJ2-2
abundance: many
v_gene: TRBV24-1
d_gene: .

CDR3nt: TGTGCCAGCAGTTTGTCAGGGGACAAGCAGTACTTC
CDR3aa: CASSLSGDKQYF
j_gene: TRBJ2-7
abundance: many
v_gene: TRBV12-3/TRBV12-4
d_gene: .

CDR3nt: TGCGCCAGCAGCTTGGGTGGGCGGCGGGGCAAAAACCCTAATGAGCAGTTCTTC
CDR3aa: CASSLGGRRGKNPNEQFF
j_gene: TRBJ2-1
abundance: many
v_gene: TRBV5-1
d_gene: .

CDR3nt: TGTGCCAGCGGACGCTTGGGGACAGGGACCGGAAACACCATATATTTT
CDR3aa: CASGRLGTGTGNTIYF
j_gene: TRBJ1-3
abundance: few
v_gene: TRBV5-6
d_gene: TRBD1

CDR3nt: TGCAGTGCTAGAGATTTGGGGGAGGTTACCTACGAGCAGTACTTC
CDR3aa: CSARDLGEVTYEQYF
j_gene: TRBJ2-7
abundance: many
v_gene: TRBV20-1
d_gene: .

CDR3nt: TGTGCCAGCAGCCCACGAGGGGGCTGGGATGGCTACACCTTC
CDR3aa: CASSPRGGWDGYTF
j_gene: TRBJ1-2
abundance: many
v_gene: TRBV7-6
d_gene: TRBD1

CDR3nt: TGCGCCACCCTTCCCGGGACAGGTGCCTACAATGAGCAGTTCTTC
CDR3aa: CATLPGTGAYNEQFF
j_gene: TRBJ2-1
abundance: many
v_gene: TRBV5-1
d_gene: TRBD1

CDR3nt: TGCAGTGCGATACAGGGGGCCTCCTACGAGCAGTACTTC
CDR3aa: CSAIQGASYEQYF
j_gene: TRBJ2-7
abundance: few
v_gene: TRBV20-1
d_gene: TRBD1

CDR3nt: TGTGCCAGCAGTTACTCTGCCGGACAGGGTATCAACTATGGCTACACCTTC
CDR3aa: CASSYSAGQGINYGYTF
j_gene: TRBJ1-2
abundance: .
v_gene: TRBV6-5
d_gene: TRBD1